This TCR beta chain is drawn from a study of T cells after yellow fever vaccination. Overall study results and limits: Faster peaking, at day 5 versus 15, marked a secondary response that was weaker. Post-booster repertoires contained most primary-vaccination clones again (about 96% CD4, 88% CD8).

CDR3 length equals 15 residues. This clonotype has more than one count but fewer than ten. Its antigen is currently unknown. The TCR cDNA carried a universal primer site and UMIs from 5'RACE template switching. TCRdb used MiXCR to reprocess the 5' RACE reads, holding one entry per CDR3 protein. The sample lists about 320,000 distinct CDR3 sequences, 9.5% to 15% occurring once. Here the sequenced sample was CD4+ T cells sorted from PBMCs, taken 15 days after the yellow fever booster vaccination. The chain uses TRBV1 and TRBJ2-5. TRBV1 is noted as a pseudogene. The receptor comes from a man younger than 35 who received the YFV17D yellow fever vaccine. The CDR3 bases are TGCACCAGCAGCCAAGATCTCTCTGGGCAAGAGACCCAGTACTTC. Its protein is CTSSQDLSGQETQYF.